This is a list of T cell receptor beta chains from one sample in a study of somatic mutations in cytotoxic T cells in rheumatoid arthritis. Sequencing was performed with immunoSEQ multiplex PCR; in TCRdb, only in-frame clones are kept and a portion is missing. The sample shows about 2,600 clones, about four fifths of them seen only once. The sequenced sample was CD8+ T cells sorted from blood. Source of these receptors: a man aged 55 to 70 with rheumatoid arthritis. CDR3s include the opening cysteine and the closing phenylalanine or tryptophan. A D gene is named only where the DNA matches it firmly. Clone size, where shown, is once, few, many, or a class for clones that have expanded.

J gene	V gene	D gene	clone size	CDR3 protein	CDR3 DNA
TRBJ2-7	TRBV6-6	-	-	CASSSSTVYEQYF	TGTGCCAGCAGTTCCTCGACAGTCTACGAGCAGTACTTC
TRBJ1-5	TRBV6-6	-	-	CASSLQTSNQPQHF	TGTGCCAGCAGTTTACAGACCAGCAATCAGCCCCAGCATTTT
TRBJ1-1	TRBV10-3	-	-	CAISDRGSLNTEAFF	TGTGCCATCAGTGACCGGGGATCATTGAACACTGAAGCTTTCTTT
TRBJ2-5	TRBV7-3	TRBD2	-	CASSLGGSGETQYF	TGTGCCAGCAGCTTAGGCGGGAGCGGGGAGACCCAGTACTTC
TRBJ1-6	TRBV28	-	-	CASSRGGARNSPLHF	TGTGCCAGCAGTCGGGGCGGGGCGCGTAATTCACCCCTCCACTTT
TRBJ2-7	TRBV6-4	TRBD1	-	CASSDYRDRGSYEQYF	TGTGCCAGCAGTGACTACCGGGACAGGGGCTCCTACGAGCAGTACTTC
TRBJ2-7	TRBV2	-	-	CASSEVGRGATAEQYF	TGTGCCAGCAGTGAAGTCGGCCGGGGGGCCACGGCGGAGCAGTACTTC
TRBJ1-6	TRBV9	-	-	CASSGGLRDSPLHF	TGTGCCAGCAGCGGGGGACTTAGGGATTCACCCCTCCACTTT
TRBJ1-1	TRBV30	-	-	CAWISPGSRGEVFF	TGTGCCTGGATTTCCCCAGGAAGCCGGGGAGAAGTTTTCTTT
TRBJ1-5	TRBV15	-	-	CATSREAGYQPQHF	TGTGCCACCAGCAGAGAAGCAGGTTATCAGCCCCAGCATTTT
TRBJ2-1	TRBV19	TRBD1	-	CASRLSGTAPYNEQFF	TGTGCCAGTAGACTATCCGGGACAGCTCCCTACAATGAGCAGTTCTTC
TRBJ2-7	TRBV10-3	-	few	CAISESGGTTEQYF	TGTGCCATCAGTGAGTCGGGAGGAACGACCGAGCAGTACTTC
TRBJ2-7	TRBV27	TRBD1	-	CASSGQDRGLYEQYF	TGTGCCAGCAGTGGACAGGACAGGGGCCTCTACGAGCAGTACTTC
TRBJ1-5	TRBV30	TRBD1	-	CAWRGQGAWSNQPQHF	TGTGCCTGGAGGGGACAGGGGGCCTGGAGCAATCAGCCCCAGCATTTT
TRBJ2-1	TRBV7-2	-	-	CASSSGGHEQFF	TGTGCCAGCAGCTCGGGGGGCCATGAGCAGTTCTTC
TRBJ2-7	TRBV5-1	TRBD1	-	CASRRRTGERIPSYEQYF	TGCGCCAGCAGACGTAGGACAGGGGAAAGGATTCCCTCCTACGAGCAGTACTTC
TRBJ1-2	TRBV6-5	-	-	CASSLQGHYGYTF	TGTGCCAGCAGTCTACAGGGCCACTATGGCTACACCTTC
TRBJ1-4	TRBV27	-	-	CASSPNGGLEQKLFF	TGTGCCAGCAGTCCCAACGGGGGTCTGGAACAAAAACTGTTTTTT
TRBJ2-3	TRBV7-3	TRBD1	-	CASSSQPTGMTDTQYF	TGTGCCAGCAGCTCCCAACCGACAGGGATGACAGATACGCAGTATTTT
TRBJ1-2	TRBV19	TRBD1	few	CASSTDREDGYTF	TGTGCCAGTAGTACCGACAGGGAGGATGGCTACACCTTC
TRBJ1-1	TRBV6-5	TRBD1	-	CASSSDRGDDTEAFF	TGTGCCAGCAGTTCAGACAGGGGCGATGACACTGAAGCTTTCTTT
TRBJ2-7	TRBV6-6	TRBD1	-	CASSEGQGALYEQYF	TGTGCCAGCAGTGAGGGACAGGGGGCCCTCTACGAGCAGTACTTC
TRBJ1-2	TRBV9	TRBD1	-	CASSPTGGVSYGYTF	TGTGCCAGCAGCCCTACAGGGGGGGTAAGCTATGGCTACACCTTC
TRBJ1-2	TRBV14	TRBD1	-	CASSLDRDHGYTF	TGTGCCAGCAGTTTGGACAGGGATCATGGCTACACCTTC
TRBJ2-1	TRBV27	TRBD2	-	CASTLIRTSGMNEQFF	TGTGCCAGCACCCTCATACGGACTAGCGGGATGAATGAGCAGTTCTTC
TRBJ1-1	TRBV6-1	TRBD1	-	CASSEASGTGALGHTEAFF	TGTGCCAGCAGTGAAGCGTCCGGGACAGGGGCTTTGGGGCACACTGAAGCTTTCTTT
TRBJ2-6	TRBV27	TRBD1	-	CASTRTSQGYTGANVLTF	TGTGCCAGCACCCGAACCTCACAGGGGTATACTGGGGCCAACGTCCTGACTTTC
TRBJ2-2	TRBV9	TRBD1	-	CASSVGRRTGSGNTGELFF	TGTGCCAGCAGCGTAGGCAGAAGGACAGGTTCCGGGAACACCGGGGAGCTGTTTTTT
TRBJ2-3	TRBV9	-	-	CASSVWGGAVDTQYF	TGTGCCAGCAGCGTTTGGGGGGGGGCTGTAGATACGCAGTATTTT
TRBJ2-1	TRBV29-1	TRBD2	-	CSVEEFASGGANEQFF	TGCAGCGTTGAAGAGTTTGCTAGCGGGGGGGCCAATGAGCAGTTCTTC
TRBJ1-4	TRBV27	-	-	CASGPNGGLAEKLFF	TGTGCCAGCGGTCCCAACGGGGGTCTGGCGGAAAAACTGTTTTTT
TRBJ2-7	TRBV5-6	TRBD2	-	CASSPGGSYEQYF	TGTGCCAGCAGCCCGGGGGGCTCCTACGAGCAGTACTTC
TRBJ1-2	TRBV28	TRBD1	-	CASEPGTATPSYTF	TGTGCCAGCGAGCCCGGGACAGCGACACCCTCCTACACCTTC
TRBJ2-7	TRBV7-8	TRBD2	-	CASSPQTSGGVYEQYF	TGTGCCAGCAGCCCCCAGACTAGCGGGGGCGTCTACGAGCAGTACTTC
TRBJ1-5	TRBV10-3	-	-	CAISERGAGQPQHF	TGTGCCATCAGTGAGCGGGGGGCCGGTCAGCCCCAGCATTTT
TRBJ2-7	TRBV7-3	-	-	CASSPGKEQYF	TGTGCCAGCAGCCCCGGGAAGGAGCAGTACTTC
TRBJ1-4	TRBV6-6	-	-	CASSADGDEKLFF	TGTGCCAGCAGTGCGGACGGGGATGAAAAACTGTTTTTT
TRBJ2-1	TRBV19	TRBD2	-	CASSIQGGSYNEQFF	TGTGCCAGTAGTATACAGGGAGGGTCCTACAATGAGCAGTTCTTC
TRBJ1-4	TRBV5-5	-	once	CASSLVTGGGEKLFF	TGTGCCAGCAGCTTGGTTACGGGAGGGGGTGAAAAACTGTTTTTT
TRBJ1-1	TRBV7-9	-	-	CASSSTMAATEAFF	TGTGCCAGCAGCTCGACGATGGCGGCGACTGAAGCTTTCTTT
TRBJ1-2	TRBV30	-	-	CAWSTNREGGYTF	TGTGCCTGGAGTACCAACAGGGAAGGTGGCTACACCTTC
TRBJ2-1	TRBV18	TRBD2	-	CASSVGTSGLYNEQFF	TGTGCCAGCTCCGTCGGGACTAGCGGGCTTTACAATGAGCAGTTCTTC
TRBJ2-7	TRBV28	TRBD2	once	CASVRTTSGPLYEQYF	TGTGCCAGCGTTAGGACGACTAGCGGACCCCTCTACGAGCAGTACTTC
TRBJ2-7	TRBV7-2	TRBD2	-	CASSPSAGTSWVSSYEQYF	TGTGCCAGCAGCCCATCCGCCGGGACTAGCTGGGTGAGCTCCTACGAGCAGTACTTC